This T cell receptor (beta chain) is drawn from a study of monozygotic twins with inflammatory bowel disease. About this clonotype: The antigen is undetermined.

Study conclusions and caveats: Researchers report that IBD patients shared fewer clonotypes with others than healthy twins, especially amid disease activity. Some repertoire variability may stem from patients' differing immunosuppressive treatments.

Germline assignment: CDR1 DFQATT and CDR2 SNEGSKA (reference sequence). CDR3 length: 14 amino acids. Every TCR library drew on about 3,700 ng of total RNA. Researchers used template switching to add UMIs featuring a 6-nucleotide sample barcode. One entry per CDR3 protein, without DNA, is what TCRdb gives after re-calling the 5' RACE reads. The sample has around 140,000 distinct CDR3 sequences. The specimen sequenced was blood. The clonotype comes from a human donor with ulcerative colitis or Crohn's disease, or a healthy co-twin of an affected twin (not recorded which). This chain connects TRBV20-1 to TRBJ2-3. CDR3 residues: CSAQPRASTDTQYF.